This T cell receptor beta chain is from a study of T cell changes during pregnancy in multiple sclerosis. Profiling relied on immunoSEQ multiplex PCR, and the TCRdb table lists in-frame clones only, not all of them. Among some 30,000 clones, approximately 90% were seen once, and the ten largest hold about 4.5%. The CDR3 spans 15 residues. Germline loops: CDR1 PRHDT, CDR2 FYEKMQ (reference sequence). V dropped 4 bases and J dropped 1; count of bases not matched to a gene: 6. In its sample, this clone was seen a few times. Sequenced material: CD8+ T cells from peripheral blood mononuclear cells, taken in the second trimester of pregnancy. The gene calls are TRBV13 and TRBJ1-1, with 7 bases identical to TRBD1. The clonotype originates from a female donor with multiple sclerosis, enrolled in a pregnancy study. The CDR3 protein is CASSSHYRGNTEAFF. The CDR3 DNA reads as TGTGCCAGCAGCTCACATTACAGGGGGAACACTGAAGCTTTCTTT.